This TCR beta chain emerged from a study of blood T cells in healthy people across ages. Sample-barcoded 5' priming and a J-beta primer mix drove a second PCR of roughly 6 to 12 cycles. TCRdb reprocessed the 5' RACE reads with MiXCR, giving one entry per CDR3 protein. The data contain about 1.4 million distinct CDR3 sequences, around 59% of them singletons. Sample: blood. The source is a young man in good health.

The chain's CDR3 is CASKRGGKQETQYF. The CDR3 DNA is TGTGCCAGCAAACGCGGGGGCAAACAAGAGACCCAGTACTTC. The rearrangement links TRBV27 to TRBJ2-5; maybe TRBD2 (7 bases). Looked up from germline, CDR1 is MNHEY and CDR2 is SMNVEV (reference sequence). This CDR3 has 14 residues. Deletions cut 7 bases from V and 2 bases from J, with 14 bases between.